The clone carrying this T cell receptor (beta chain) occurred many times. These data are taken from a study of response to subunit inactivated influenza vaccine. TCRdb reanalysed the RT-PCR reads using MiXCR and keeps one entry per CDR3 protein. The sample consists of 700,000 to 800,000 distinct CDR3 sequences, around 20% of them appearing once. Germline loops: CDR1 SQVTM, CDR2 ANQGSEA. V lost 4 bases, J lost 7 bases, and 11 bases lay in between. This CDR3 region has 12 residues. The sequence came from a man between 45 and 60 years old who received an inactivated influenza vaccine. The material sequenced was PBMCs from blood, taken more than 4 days after vaccination. The chain joins TRBV29-1 to TRBJ2-1; tentative D call: TRBD1 (6 bases). The CDR3 is CSVVRTANEQFF. The CDR3 DNA follows: TGCAGCGTTGTAAGGACAGCGAATGAGCAGTTCTTC.